These T cell receptor beta chains were read from a single sample in a study of blood T cell repertoires in COVID-19. Clones were sequenced by immunoSEQ multiplex PCR, and TCRdb holds only the in-frame ones, with some missing. The sample lists 250,000 to 300,000 clones, around 89% seen once, with roughly 8.6% in the top ten. The sequencing sample was made of PBMCs or T cells enriched from blood (not recorded which). These TCRs come from a man between 40 and 49 years old who had recovered from COVID-19. Each CDR3 is given with its conserved first and last residue. A D gene is named only where the DNA matches it firmly. Clone size is shown for a subset of rows, as once, few, many or a class of expanded clone.

CDR3 DNA: TGTGCCAGCTCACCAGGGAGGAATCAGCCCCAGCATTTT
CDR3 protein: CASSPGRNQPQHF
D gene: NA
J gene: TRBJ1-5
V gene: TRBV18
clone size: NA

CDR3 DNA: TGTGCCAGCAGCTTAAAGCGGGAGAGGCTCTACGAGCAGTACTTC
CDR3 protein: CASSLKRERLYEQYF
D gene: TRBD2
J gene: TRBJ2-7
V gene: TRBV7-8
clone size: NA

CDR3 DNA: TGTGCCAGTGAAAGGACAACCTCCGGGACCCAGTACTTC
CDR3 protein: CASERTTSGTQYF
D gene: NA
J gene: TRBJ2-5
V gene: TRBV2
clone size: NA

CDR3 DNA: TGCGCCAGCAGCCAAGATGAGGGACAGGATAACTATGGCTACACCTTC
CDR3 protein: CASSQDEGQDNYGYTF
D gene: TRBD1
J gene: TRBJ1-2
V gene: TRBV4-3
clone size: few

CDR3 DNA: TGTGCCAGCAGCTTCGACAGGGCCAACTATGGCTACACCTTC
CDR3 protein: CASSFDRANYGYTF
D gene: TRBD1
J gene: TRBJ1-2
V gene: TRBV7-3
clone size: NA

CDR3 DNA: TGTGCCAGCAAGAGACAGGGGAACACCGGGGAGCTGTTTTTT
CDR3 protein: CASKRQGNTGELFF
D gene: TRBD1
J gene: TRBJ2-2
V gene: TRBV11-3
clone size: NA

CDR3 DNA: TGTGCCAGTAGTTCCCGGACTAGCGGGAGGGCCAAAGATGAGCAGTTCTTC
CDR3 protein: CASSSRTSGRAKDEQFF
D gene: TRBD2
J gene: TRBJ2-1
V gene: TRBV19
clone size: NA

CDR3 DNA: TGTGCCAGCAGTTTCCGACAGGGGTGGGGAAACACCATATATTTT
CDR3 protein: CASSFRQGWGNTIYF
D gene: TRBD1
J gene: TRBJ1-3
V gene: TRBV27
clone size: once

CDR3 DNA: TGCGCCAGCAGCTTACAGGGGGCCTACGAGCAGTACTTC
CDR3 protein: CASSLQGAYEQYF
D gene: TRBD1
J gene: TRBJ2-7
V gene: TRBV5-1
clone size: NA

CDR3 DNA: TGTGCCAGCAGAGGGATAGGGGTGGGAACTGAAGCTTTCTTT
CDR3 protein: CASRGIGVGTEAFF
D gene: NA
J gene: TRBJ1-1
V gene: TRBV5-6
clone size: NA

CDR3 DNA: TGTGCCAGTAGTCATGGACAGCACAATGAGCAGTTCTTC
CDR3 protein: CASSHGQHNEQFF
D gene: NA
J gene: TRBJ2-1
V gene: TRBV19
clone size: NA

CDR3 DNA: TGTGCCAGCAGTTTCATGAGTGCCGGGGAGCTGTTTTTT
CDR3 protein: CASSFMSAGELFF
D gene: NA
J gene: TRBJ2-2
V gene: TRBV27
clone size: NA

CDR3 DNA: TGTGCCAGCAGCTCCCGACAGGGGAGCTCCTATAATTCACCCCTCCACTTT
CDR3 protein: CASSSRQGSSYNSPLHF
D gene: TRBD1
J gene: TRBJ1-6
V gene: TRBV5-5
clone size: NA

CDR3 DNA: TGTGCCAGTAGTCGTGGGGGCAATTATTCACCCCTCCACTTT
CDR3 protein: CASSRGGNYSPLHF
D gene: NA
J gene: TRBJ1-6
V gene: TRBV19
clone size: NA

CDR3 DNA: TGTGCCAGCAGTGAAGCGCTTCCCAGCAGGGACTATGGCTACACCTTC
CDR3 protein: CASSEALPSRDYGYTF
D gene: NA
J gene: TRBJ1-2
V gene: TRBV6-1
clone size: NA

CDR3 DNA: TGTGCCAGCAGCTCGGGACTAGCGGGATTGTCAGATACGCAGTATTTT
CDR3 protein: CASSSGLAGLSDTQYF
D gene: TRBD2
J gene: TRBJ2-3
V gene: TRBV7-3
clone size: NA

CDR3 DNA: TGCGCCAGCAGCCCCCGTGGTTTCGCGGACACTGAAGCTTTCTTT
CDR3 protein: CASSPRGFADTEAFF
D gene: NA
J gene: TRBJ1-1
V gene: TRBV5-1
clone size: NA